The 26 T cell receptor beta chains in this list originate from one sample, sequenced in a study of blood T cell repertoires in COVID-19. Measured with immunoSEQ multiplex PCR; TCRdb has only the in-frame clones, and not every one. The table records fewer than 350,000 clones, about 90% of them present only once. Sequenced input: PBMCs or T cells enriched from blood (not recorded which). The receptors were gathered from a woman aged 25-40 years with acute COVID-19.

Only one count was recorded for this clone. This chain uses TRBV19 with TRBJ1-5; 9 bases line up with TRBD1. Germline V lookup: CDR1 LNHDA, CDR2 SQIVND (reference sequence). J was trimmed by 6 bases and V by 5 bases; bases with no gene match: 5. The CDR3 runs to 14 residues. As DNA, the CDR3 is TGTGCCAGTAGTCGACAGGGGGTCTCTCAGCCCCAGCATTTT. Its translation: CASSRQGVSQPQHF.

This clone was recorded once. This chain uses TRBV7-2 with TRBJ2-2; D remains unclear. Germline CDR1 and CDR2: SGHTA and FQGNSA. Trimming took 5 bases from V and 0 from J, leaving 10 bases between them. This CDR3 spans 15 amino acids. CDR3 bases: TGTGCCAGCAGCCAATCAACAGCGAACACCGGGGAGCTGTTTTTT. It encodes CASSQSTANTGELFF. The whole variable domain, remainder taken from reference TRBV7-2 and TRBJ2-2, is GAGVSQSPSNKVTEKGKDVELRCDPISGHTALYWYRQSLGQGLEFLIYFQGNSAPDKSGLPSDRFSAERTGGSVSTLTIQRTQQEDSAVYLCASSQSTANTGELFFGEGSRLTVL.

This sequence joins TRBV7-6 and TRBJ2-7; D unclear. CDR3 size: 15 residues. Germline V lookup: CDR1 SGHVS, CDR2 FNYEAQ. With 1 base removed from V and 1 base from J, the gap between germline ends came to 11 bases. CDR3 in amino acids: CASSLGYTGSYEQYF. The CDR3, as DNA: TGTGCCAGCAGCTTAGGTTATACTGGTTCCTACGAGCAGTACTTC.

The chain uses TRBV5-1 and TRBJ1-1, with D uncertain. CDR1 and CDR2 from the germline V gene are SGHRS and YFSETQ. V was cut by 3 bases and J by 6 bases, with 12 bases left in between. The CDR3 covers 13 residues. The CDR3 bases are TGCGCCAGCAGCTCCGAATACTCCCCTGAAGCTTTCTTT. This sequence encodes CASSSEYSPEAFF.

The chain recombines TRBV5-1 with TRBJ1-5; no reliable D call. V was pared by 1 base and J by 3 bases, with 11 bases between. The CDR3 length is 15 residues. The germline gives CDR1 SGHRS, CDR2 YFSETQ. The CDR3 DNA is TGCGCCAGCAGCTTGACGGCGGAGTCCAATCAGCCCCAGCATTTT. Its translation: CASSLTAESNQPQHF.

This chain links TRBV1 with TRBJ1-5; the table gives TRBD1 as D, unverified against the DNA. TRBV1 counts as a pseudogene. The CDR3 covers 15 residues. Here the CDR3 DNA reads TGCACCAGCAGCCTGGGGGACAGGGGCTATCAGCCCCAGCATTTT. Its protein product is CTSSLGDRGYQPQHF.

The genes are TRBV28 and TRBJ2-7; 10 bases line up with TRBD1. With 3 bases clipped from V and 2 bases from J, the junction kept 13 bases outside the gene matches. The germline V gene encodes CDR1 MDHEN and CDR2 SYDVKM. This CDR3 spans 18 amino acids. CDR3 loop: CASSFLLNRDRGPYEQYF. DNA for the CDR3: TGTGCCAGCAGTTTCTTACTTAACCGGGACAGGGGTCCCTACGAGCAGTACTTC. Using reference TRBV28 and TRBJ2-7 for the parts outside the CDR3, the full variable domain is DVKVTQSSRYLVKRTGEKVFLECVQDMDHENMFWYRQDPGLGLRLIYFSYDVKMKEKGDIPEGYSVSREKKERFSLILESASTNQTSMYLCASSFLLNRDRGPYEQYFGPGTRLTVT.

The V and J genes are TRBV2 and TRBJ2-7, with 9 bases matching TRBD2. Germline V gene sequence: CDR1 SNHLY, CDR2 FYNNEI. Trimming cost V 8 bases and J 6 bases; bases outside gene matches: 11. The CDR3 has 14 amino acids. CDR3: CASEGREGLGEQYF. The DNA for the CDR3 is TGTGCCAGCGAGGGGCGGGAGGGCCTGGGCGAGCAGTACTTC. Full variable domain (remainder filled in from reference TRBV2 and TRBJ2-7): EPEVTQTPSHQVTQMGQEVILRCVPISNHLYFYWYRQILGQKVEFLVSFYNNEISEKSEIFDDQFSVERPDGSNFTLKIRSTKLEDSAMYFCASEGREGLGEQYFGPGTRLTVT.

The count of this clone is one. The chain couples TRBV10-1 to TRBJ2-3; 8 bases map to TRBD2. Per the germline V gene, CDR1 is WNHNN and CDR2 is SYGVQD (reference sequence). The length of the CDR3 is 16 residues. V gave up 2 bases and J gave up 2 bases; unmatched junction bases: 6. In DNA form, the CDR3 reads TGCGCCAGCAGTGAGGACAGCGGGAGTTTCACAGATACGCAGTATTTT. It yields the protein CASSEDSGSFTDTQYF.

This chain uses TRBV5-1 with TRBJ2-7, with D perhaps matching TRBD1 (5 bases). With 4 bases removed from V and 7 bases from J, the gap between germline ends came to 18 bases. The CDR3 contains 14 residues. In germline, CDR1 is SGHRS, CDR2 YFSETQ. The CDR3 region is CASSTMDNLGEQYF. CDR3 in DNA: TGCGCCAGCAGCACTATGGACAACCTGGGGGAGCAGTACTTC.

The chain joins TRBV3-1 (or the pseudogene TRBV3-2) to TRBJ2-3; D is possibly TRBD2 (5 bases). The CDR3 spans 17 residues. CDR1 and CDR2 (germline): LGHDT, YNNKEL (reference sequence). V was pared by 0 bases and J by 2 bases, with 15 bases between. The CDR3 DNA reads TGTGCCAGCAGCCAAGATCTCGGAGGCGTCCACACAGATACGCAGTATTTT. Its translation is CASSQDLGGVHTDTQYF.

The table lists this clone with a few counts. The chain has TRBV7-2 and TRBJ2-1; a possible D gene is TRBD1 (5 bases). Germline CDR1 and CDR2: SGHTA and FQGNSA. This CDR3 spans 15 amino acids. The germline V and J ends were trimmed by 5 bases and 10 bases, with 21 bases remaining between them. CDR3 in amino acids: CASSRTSDLFEEQFF. The DNA for the CDR3 is TGTGCCAGCAGCCGGACAAGCGACCTCTTTGAGGAGCAGTTCTTC.

The V gene is TRBV28, the J gene TRBJ2-3; 8 positions agree with TRBD1. The CDR3 runs to 14 residues. V was pared by 6 bases and J by 5 bases, with 7 bases of the junction left unmatched. Per germline, CDR1 MDHEN and CDR2 SYDVKM. This CDR3 is CASSVTGAVDTQYF. Here the CDR3 DNA reads TGTGCCAGCAGCGTGACAGGGGCGGTAGATACGCAGTATTTT.

This clone was picked up one time. V is TRBV4-1 and J is TRBJ1-4, with TRBD1 as a possible D gene (6 bases). V dropped 8 bases and J dropped 9 bases, with 13 bases sitting between them. CDR3 length equals 12 residues. The germline V gene has CDR1 MGHRA and CDR2 YSYEKL. This CDR3 reads CASGGGGQKLFF. The CDR3 region has the DNA TGCGCCAGCGGGGGGGGCGGTCAAAAACTGTTTTTT.

The chain couples TRBV4-3 to TRBJ2-3; D might be TRBD1 (6 bases). This CDR3 has 17 residues. Germline-derived CDR1 and CDR2 are LGHNA and YSLEER. V lost 2 bases to trimming and J lost 0 bases, with 15 bases between them. DNA of the CDR3: TGCGCCAGCAGCCAATTTGCCGGGACATTAAGCACAGATACGCAGTATTTT. It is translated as CASSQFAGTLSTDTQYF.

The chain joins TRBV7-9 to TRBJ1-5, with D possibly TRBD1 on 6 matching bases. CDR3 length: 17 residues. Trimming pared 5 bases from V and 0 bases from J, leaving 17 bases between. Germline V lookup: CDR1 SEHNR, CDR2 FQNEAQ (reference sequence). CDR3 region: CASSQNGTLYSNQPQHF. CDR3 nucleotides: TGTGCCAGCAGCCAAAACGGGACACTTTATAGCAATCAGCCCCAGCATTTT.

The chain recombines TRBV19 with TRBJ2-1, with 13 bases that match TRBD2. This CDR3 comprises 15 residues. Germline CDR1 and CDR2: LNHDA and SQIVND (reference sequence). Germline trimming cut 5 bases from V and 7 bases from J; bases unmatched to any gene: 5. CDR3 sequence (DNA): TGTGCCAGTAGTTGGACTAGCGGGAGTGGAAATGAGCAGTTCTTC. Its translation is CASSWTSGSGNEQFF.

The chain links TRBV19 to TRBJ2-1; D unresolved. Germline CDR1 LNHDA, CDR2 SQIVND (reference sequence). This CDR3 contains 15 residues. Deletions cut 5 bases from V and 1 base from J, with 12 bases between. CDR3 DNA: TGTGCCAGTAGTCCCTCGGGTCCGTCCTACAATGAGCAGTTCTTC. Amino acids: CASSPSGPSYNEQFF.

The chain carries TRBV24-1 and TRBJ2-1; 9 nucleotides line up with TRBD2. The CDR3 sequence is 17 residues long. The germline V gene has CDR1 KGHDR and CDR2 SFDVKD. The J segment lost 3 bases and the V segment lost 0 bases, leaving 5 bases of the junction unmatched. The CDR3 protein is CATSDLSASGNYNEQFF. Written as DNA, the CDR3 is TGTGCCACCAGTGATTTGTCGGCTAGCGGGAACTACAATGAGCAGTTCTTC.

V usage is TRBV29-1 and J usage is TRBJ1-2; 8 bases are shared with TRBD1. Germline V gene data show CDR1 as SQVTM and CDR2 as ANQGSEA. The CDR3 covers 14 residues. With V trimmed by 7 bases and J by 6 bases, 13 bases remained unmatched. The CDR3 loop reads CSADGGQGADGYTF. The CDR3 DNA sequence: TGCAGCGCGGACGGGGGGCAGGGGGCAGATGGCTACACCTTC.

V gene TRBV18 combines with J gene TRBJ2-1; 7 bases are shared with TRBD1. J gave up 5 bases and V 1 base, and 8 bases lay outside the gene matches. This CDR3 has 16 amino acids. Germline CDR1 and CDR2: KGHSH and LQKENI. The CDR3 sequence is CASSPRQGQTHNEQFF. Written as DNA, the CDR3 is TGTGCCAGCTCACCACGCCAGGGACAGACCCACAATGAGCAGTTCTTC.

The genes are TRBV19 and TRBJ1-5; TRBD1 aligns across 8 bases. The ends lost 6 bases at V and 7 bases at J; junction bases unmatched: 11. This CDR3 has 15 residues. CDR1 is LNHDA and CDR2 is SQIVND in the germline V gene (reference sequence). The CDR3 loop is CASSIGQGVGQPQHF. The CDR3 DNA reads as TGTGCCAGTAGCATCGGACAGGGAGTAGGCCAGCCCCAGCATTTT.

The gene calls are TRBV24-1 and TRBJ2-2, with D maybe TRBD2 (5 bases). In germline, CDR1 is KGHDR, CDR2 SFDVKD. Trimming took off 1 base at V and 7 bases at J, with 9 bases between the two ends. The CDR3 totals 14 residues. The CDR3 DNA is TGTGCCACCAGTGATTTCCCCGGGATCGGGGAGCTGTTTTTT. It is translated as CATSDFPGIGELFF.

The V call is TRBV5-6, the J call TRBJ2-3; 11 bases agree with TRBD2. This CDR3 is built from 15 residues. J lost 4 bases, V lost 5 bases, and 6 bases had no gene match. The germline gives CDR1 SGHDT, CDR2 YYEEEE. Here the CDR3 reads CASSLTSGSADTQYF. The DNA for the CDR3 is TGTGCCAGCAGTCTTACTAGCGGGAGTGCAGATACGCAGTATTTT.

CDR3 in DNA: TGTGCCAGCAGTGACTCCGGGATCACGGGCTCCTACGAGCAGTACTTC. Protein product: CASSDSGITGSYEQYF. The chain recombines TRBV6-4 with TRBJ2-7, with D perhaps TRBD2 (5 bases). Trimming removed 0 bases from V and 0 bases from J, with 12 bases in between. This CDR3 contains 16 residues. CDR1 and CDR2 (germline): MRHNA, SNTAGT.

The chain carries TRBV19 and TRBJ1-1; D may be TRBD1 (6 bases). This CDR3 has 13 residues. The V gene's germline CDR1 is LNHDA and CDR2 SQIVND (reference sequence). The V and J ends lost 0 bases and 5 bases respectively, with 7 bases between them. CDR3 coding DNA: TGTGCCAGTAGTATAGAGGACAGTACTGAAGCTTTCTTT. Translating gives CASSIEDSTEAFF.